These 29 T cell receptor beta chains originate from one sample sequenced in a study of T cell repertoires in cytomegalovirus infection. TCRdb processed the reads anew with MiXCR; each CDR3 protein has one entry. This sample has some 150,000 distinct CDR3 sequences, with around a quarter found just once. Sequencing was carried out using PBMCs. The origin of the receptors is a human donor in good health (CMV status not recorded). Some clones in this sample may be carry-over from other donors' samples.

This chain links TRBV6-5 with TRBJ1-4; 7 bases match TRBD1. This CDR3 region has 14 residues. Trimming cost V 6 bases and J 7 bases; bases outside gene matches: 8. Germline CDR1 MNHEY, CDR2 SVGAGI. CDR3 sequence reads: CASRPTGQLEKLFF. DNA for the CDR3: TGTGCCAGCAGGCCGACGGGACAGCTTGAAAAACTGTTTTTT.

This chain uses TRBV9 with TRBJ2-1; 10 bases fit TRBD2. Per the germline V gene, CDR1 is SGDLS and CDR2 is YYNGEE. V lost 4 bases, J lost 2 bases, and 6 bases stayed unmatched. This CDR3 is built from 16 residues. This chain's CDR3 is CASSPIAGGPYNEQFF. The CDR3 coding sequence is TGTGCCAGCAGCCCCATAGCGGGGGGCCCCTACAATGAGCAGTTCTTC.

This chain uses TRBV6-2 or TRBV6-3 with TRBJ2-7; 10 bases line up with TRBD1. CDR1 is MNHEY and CDR2 is SVGEGT in the germline V gene. The V and J ends lost 6 bases and 7 bases, in that order; junction bases with no gene match: 12. CDR3 length: 15 amino acids. The CDR3 nucleotides are TGTGCCAGCAGCGCCCCCCGGACAGGGGGGGGGGAGCAGTACTTC. Translating gives CASSAPRTGGGEQYF.

The J gene is TRBJ2-1, the V gene TRBV6-6, with 14 bases that match TRBD2. The CDR3 has 15 residues. Losses at the gene ends were 4 bases for V and 9 bases for J; bases not matched to a gene: 5. Per germline, CDR1 MNHNY and CDR2 SVGAGI (reference sequence). CDR3 loop: CASSLGLAGAVEQFF. CDR3 nucleotide sequence: TGTGCCAGCAGTTTGGGACTAGCGGGGGCTGTTGAGCAGTTCTTC.

V is TRBV2 and J is TRBJ1-4, with 10 positions matching TRBD1. V was pared by 6 bases and J by 3 bases, with 10 bases of the junction left unmatched. Per the germline V gene, CDR1 is SNHLY and CDR2 is FYNNEI. The CDR3 has 17 amino acids. Written as DNA, the CDR3 is TGTGCCAGCAGAACCGGGACAGGGGAAGTTCCTAATGAAAAACTGTTTTTT. It encodes CASRTGTGEVPNEKLFF.

In this sample, this clonotype turned up once. This may arise from a read error, as a much more abundant clone is one base away. This sequence joins TRBV7-2 and TRBJ2-7; D is possibly TRBD1 or TRBD2 (5 bases each). CDR1 is SGHTA and CDR2 is FQGNSA in the germline V gene. V was trimmed by 1 base and J by 9 bases, leaving 19 bases between them. CDR3 length equals 15 residues. The CDR3 bases are TGTGCCAGCAGCTTAGGGGGACCACCCCTAAACGCGCAGTACTTC. The encoded protein is CASSLGGPPLNAQYF.

V and J are TRBV12-3 or TRBV12-4 and TRBJ2-3; 7 bases map to TRBD1. CDR3 length equals 15 residues. V was clipped by 9 bases and J by 4 bases; unmatched bases: 13. CDR3 sequence (DNA): TGTGCCAGTAAATTTACAGGGGTTTCCCCAGATACGCAGTATTTT. Translating it yields CASKFTGVSPDTQYF.

This clonotype was counted between two and nine times. V gene TRBV12-3 or TRBV12-4 combines with J gene TRBJ1-5, with a tentative D call TRBD1 (5 bases). The CDR3 has 15 amino acids. Trimming cost V 6 bases and J 4 bases, with 16 bases left between them. CDR3 region: CASRGVPHGNQPQHF. The CDR3 nucleotides are TGTGCCAGCAGAGGGGTCCCCCATGGAAATCAGCCCCAGCATTTT.

CDR3 in DNA: TGCAGTGCTAGAGAGGCCTCAACCATCAATCAGCCCCAGCATTTT. The encoded protein is CSAREASTINQPQHF. The genes are TRBV20-1 and TRBJ1-5; D unclear. CDR3 length: 15 residues. Germline CDR1 DFQATT, CDR2 SNEGSKA (reference sequence). Deletions cut 0 bases from V and 3 bases from J, with 12 bases between.

The chain uses TRBV7-2 and TRBJ1-2, with 8 bases that match TRBD1. CDR3 length: 14 residues. Trimming removed 8 bases from V and 14 bases from J; junction bases left unmatched: 19. The germline V gene encodes CDR1 SGHTA and CDR2 FQGNSA. The CDR3 loop is CASLYAGGDSLETF. CDR3 nucleotide sequence: TGTGCCAGCCTCTACGCAGGGGGCGATTCTCTGGAAACCTTC.

The chain combines TRBV28 with TRBJ1-1; maybe TRBD1 (5 bases). Trimming took 3 bases from V and 2 from J, leaving 13 bases between them. The V gene's germline CDR1 is MDHEN and CDR2 SYDVKM. There are 15 residues in the CDR3. The CDR3 DNA reads as TGTGCCAGCAGTTTTTGGGGCAGGGCTAACACTGAAGCTTTCTTT. This codes for CASSFWGRANTEAFF.

About this clonotype: This clone may be a read error of a much larger clone one base away. The V and J genes are TRBV7-6 and TRBJ2-7; D uncertain. The CDR3 consists of 15 residues. CDR1 and CDR2 from the germline V gene are SGHVS and FNYEAQ. Between the trimmed V and J ends, which lost 7 bases and 0 bases, there was a span of 16 bases. The CDR3 DNA is TGTGCCAGCACCCTTACAGAGTTTAGCTCCTACGAGCAGTACTTC. Protein sequence: CASTLTEFSSYEQYF.

This clonotype has just a few counts. The chain joins TRBV10-3 to TRBJ2-5, with D possibly TRBD2 on 6 matching bases. The CDR3 runs 11 residues. The V end was cut by 10 bases, the J end by 4 bases, with 10 bases between. Looked up from germline, CDR1 is ENHRY and CDR2 is SYGVKD. CDR3 protein: CASGALETQYF. For the CDR3, the DNA is TGTGCCAGCGGGGCTTTAGAGACCCAGTACTTC.

This clonotype was found a few times. CDR3 sequence (DNA): TGTGCCAGCAGTGCTGTAGCCCCAAGTACCTACAATGAGCAGTTCTTC. Encoded protein: CASSAVAPSTYNEQFF. This rearrangement joins TRBV6-5 to TRBJ2-1, with D unresolved. V lost 5 bases, J lost 2 bases, and 16 bases lay in between. The CDR3 extends over 16 amino acids. Germline V gene sequence: CDR1 MNHEY, CDR2 SVGAGI.

This clonotype was recorded at least ten times. The chain joins TRBV11-2 to TRBJ2-5, with 9 nucleotides matching TRBD2. V lost 7 bases, J lost 1 base, and 7 bases stayed unmatched. Germline V gene data show CDR1 as SGHAT and CDR2 as FQNNGV. This CDR3 spans 15 amino acids. The CDR3 loop reads CASIRAGGAQETQYF. For the CDR3, the DNA is TGTGCCAGCATACGAGCGGGAGGCGCCCAAGAGACCCAGTACTTC.

CDR3 nucleotides: TGTGCCAGCAGTTTGGGGCCTCCGAGCTCCTACGAGCAGTACTTC. This translates into CASSLGPPSSYEQYF. The J gene is TRBJ2-7, the V gene TRBV28; maybe TRBD1 (5 bases). This CDR3 comprises 15 residues. The V end lost 3 bases, the J end lost 0 bases, and 12 bases lay between the germline ends. CDR1 is MDHEN and CDR2 is SYDVKM in the germline V gene.

This clonotype was seen at least ten times. The chain joins TRBV7-9 to TRBJ2-7; D may be TRBD1 (6 bases). The germline V gene has CDR1 SEHNR and CDR2 FQNEAQ (reference sequence). The CDR3 runs 14 residues. V was pared by 5 bases and J by 9 bases, with 20 bases between. The CDR3 reads CASSPRGQEDGQYF. For the CDR3, the DNA is TGTGCCAGCAGCCCGAGGGGACAAGAAGACGGGCAGTACTTC.

The table lists this clonotype with a few counts. This chain's CDR3 is CASSSGERGVQETQYF. For the CDR3, the DNA is TGTGCCAGCAGCTCTGGGGAGCGGGGGGTCCAAGAGACCCAGTACTTC. The chain is built from TRBV12-3 or TRBV12-4 and TRBJ2-5; 9 nucleotides agree with TRBD2. The trim removed 6 bases at V and 1 base at J, leaving 9 bases unmatched. The CDR3 runs 16 residues.

This clonotype was seen a handful of times. V gene TRBV20-1 combines with J gene TRBJ1-6, with a weak D call TRBD1 (5 bases). This CDR3 comprises 14 residues. Trimming took 5 bases from V and 7 from J, leaving 15 bases between them. Germline V gives CDR1 DFQATT, CDR2 SNEGSKA (reference sequence). Here the CDR3 DNA reads TGCAGTGCTGGGTCGACAGTTAACAATTCACCCCTCCACTTT. Translated: CSAGSTVNNSPLHF.

In its sample, this clonotype was seen a few times. The chain has TRBV2 and TRBJ2-3; the D gene is possibly TRBD2 (7 bases). V was shortened by 8 bases and J by 2 bases, with 14 bases between the two germline ends. Germline V CDR1 and CDR2: SNHLY, FYNNEI. The CDR3 has 14 residues. CDR3 loop: CASGRGSATDTQYF. Here the CDR3 DNA reads TGTGCCAGCGGGAGGGGGTCGGCCACAGATACGCAGTATTTT.

This clonotype was detected once. The chain employs TRBV20-1 and TRBJ2-5, with a weak D call TRBD2 (6 bases). Germline CDR1 and CDR2: DFQATT and SNEGSKA (reference sequence). V shed 0 bases and J shed 2 bases, with 13 bases lying between them. This CDR3 is 15 amino acids long. In DNA form, the CDR3 reads TGCAGTGCTAGAGATTGGCAGGAGGGACAAGAGACCCAGTACTTC. Amino acids: CSARDWQEGQETQYF.

This rearrangement joins TRBV6-5 to TRBJ2-1, with 7 bases lining up with TRBD2. This CDR3 region has 15 residues. V gave up 3 bases and J gave up 10 bases; unmatched junction bases: 12. Per the germline V gene, CDR1 is MNHEY and CDR2 is SVGAGI. The CDR3 bases are TGTGCCAGCAGTTATGTGGCTAGCGGCCTGGGGGAGCAGTTCTTC. It encodes CASSYVASGLGEQFF.

V and J are TRBV9 and TRBJ1-1; D may be TRBD1 (5 bases). The V gene's germline CDR1 is SGDLS and CDR2 YYNGEE. This CDR3 has 15 amino acids. With 0 bases removed from V and 1 base from J, the gap between germline ends came to 10 bases. The CDR3 nucleotides read TGTGCCAGCAGCGTAGCAGGGACTCAGAACACTGAAGCTTTCTTT. Its translation: CASSVAGTQNTEAFF.

The V and J genes are TRBV28 and TRBJ1-2, with a possible D match to TRBD1 (5 bases). The CDR3 covers 17 residues. Germline CDR1 MDHEN, CDR2 SYDVKM. V lost 2 bases and J 0 bases, leaving 16 bases between the germline ends. The CDR3 DNA is TGTGCCAGCAGTTTAGGGGCCGCGGGAACCCCTAACTATGGCTACACCTTC. It translates to CASSLGAAGTPNYGYTF.

This clonotype has only a few counts. This chain links TRBV6-2 or TRBV6-3 with TRBJ2-2; D is possibly TRBD2 (5 bases). This CDR3 has 16 residues. The germline CDR1 and CDR2 sequences are MNHEY and SVGEGT. Trimming left V 4 bases short and J 7 bases short, with 19 bases between. The CDR3 here is CASSSLRDSLGGELFF. In DNA form, the CDR3 reads TGTGCCAGCAGTTCACTCCGGGATTCTCTGGGCGGGGAGCTGTTTTTT.

This rearrangement joins TRBV28 to TRBJ1-2; TRBD1 might be the D (6 bases). Germline CDR1 reads MDHEN; CDR2 reads SYDVKM. V lost 2 bases and J lost 4, with 14 bases in between. This CDR3 is 15 amino acids long. CDR3 nucleotides: TGTGCCAGCAGTTTAGGACAGCTGAGGGGCTATGGCTACACCTTC. It is translated as CASSLGQLRGYGYTF.

V and J are TRBV20-1 and TRBJ2-5; 9 bases are shared with TRBD1. V was clipped by 6 bases and J by 5 bases; unmatched bases: 19. The V gene's germline CDR1 is DFQATT and CDR2 SNEGSKA (reference sequence). The CDR3 is made up of 17 amino acids. CDR3 bases: TGCAGTGCCCTCTCGGGAGACAGGGGGGAAGCGGCGGAGACCCAGTACTTC. Translated, it gives CSALSGDRGEAAETQYF.

This clonotype was detected only a few times. The chain joins TRBV20-1 to TRBJ2-3; D gene uncertain. Germline CDR1 reads DFQATT; CDR2 reads SNEGSKA (reference sequence). The CDR3 consists of 11 residues. With 3 bases removed from V and 3 bases from J, the gap between germline ends came to 4 bases. The CDR3 reads CSARGTDTQYF. CDR3 DNA: TGCAGTGCTAGGGGTACAGATACGCAGTATTTT.

V gene TRBV5-1 combines with J gene TRBJ2-1; 9 nucleotides match TRBD1. The junction had 7 bases not matched to a gene; V was cut back by 0 bases and J by 6 bases. This CDR3 is 16 amino acids long. The germline CDR1 and CDR2 sequences are SGHRS and YFSETQ. CDR3 DNA sequence: TGCGCCAGCAGCTTGGCGGACAGGGGAAGGGGCAATGAGCAGTTCTTC. This encodes CASSLADRGRGNEQFF.